These T cell receptor beta chains were read from a single sample in a study of shared clonotypes between healthy human individuals. Repertoires were generated with immunoSEQ multiplex PCR, while TCRdb's copy carries only in-frame clones and drops some. The sample lists roughly 400,000 clones, approximately 97% seen once, with around 0.3% in the top ten. Sequencing input: memory CD8+ T cells sorted from blood. The origin of the receptors is a man younger than 40 in good health. CDR3s include the opening cysteine and the closing phenylalanine or tryptophan. Fields, in order: D gene, V gene, J gene, CDR3 protein, CDR3 DNA. The D gene is left open where the match is weak.

D gene: TRBD2
V gene: TRBV27
J gene: TRBJ2-1
CDR3 protein: CASSFSTSGRDEQFF
CDR3 DNA: TGTGCCAGCAGTTTCTCGACTAGCGGGAGGGATGAGCAGTTCTTC

D gene: TRBD2
V gene: TRBV30
J gene: TRBJ2-3
CDR3 protein: CAWSGEGTSGTDTQYF
CDR3 DNA: TGTGCCTGGAGTGGCGAGGGGACTAGCGGGACAGATACGCAGTATTTT

D gene: NA
V gene: TRBV28
J gene: TRBJ1-2
CDR3 protein: CASSLGGANYGYTF
CDR3 DNA: TGTGCCAGCAGTTTAGGGGGCGCTAACTATGGCTACACCTTC

D gene: NA
V gene: TRBV25-1
J gene: TRBJ1-4
CDR3 protein: CASSGWGTSGEKLFF
CDR3 DNA: TGTGCCAGCAGTGGGTGGGGCACCTCGGGTGAAAAACTGTTTTTT

D gene: NA
V gene: TRBV2
J gene: TRBJ2-4
CDR3 protein: CASRVQAGPKNIQYF
CDR3 DNA: TGTGCCAGCAGAGTCCAAGCGGGCCCCAAAAACATTCAGTACTTC

D gene: TRBD2
V gene: TRBV9
J gene: TRBJ2-1
CDR3 protein: CASSSGTSGTRIF
CDR3 DNA: TGTGCCAGCAGCTCCGGGACTAGCGGGACCCGGATCTTC

D gene: NA
V gene: TRBV7-9
J gene: TRBJ2-1
CDR3 protein: CASSLATLLGAEQFF
CDR3 DNA: TGTGCCAGCAGCTTAGCGACCCTCTTAGGGGCTGAGCAGTTCTTC

D gene: NA
V gene: TRBV14
J gene: TRBJ2-5
CDR3 protein: CASSLGRWKTQYF
CDR3 DNA: TGTGCCAGCAGCCTCGGCCGGTGGAAGACCCAGTACTTC

D gene: TRBD2
V gene: TRBV10-3
J gene: TRBJ2-5
CDR3 protein: CAVRLAGQETQYF
CDR3 DNA: TGTGCCGTCCGACTAGCGGGCCAAGAGACCCAGTACTTC

D gene: NA
V gene: TRBV2
J gene: TRBJ2-7
CDR3 protein: CASSPQEFYEQYF
CDR3 DNA: TGTGCCAGCAGTCCCCAGGAATTCTACGAGCAGTACTTC

D gene: TRBD2
V gene: TRBV9
J gene: TRBJ2-1
CDR3 protein: CASSVYGTSNEQFF
CDR3 DNA: TGTGCCAGCAGCGTATATGGGACTAGCAATGAGCAGTTCTTC

D gene: NA
V gene: TRBV9
J gene: TRBJ1-1
CDR3 protein: CASSVTSVNTEAFF
CDR3 DNA: TGTGCCAGCAGCGTAACTTCAGTGAACACTGAAGCTTTCTTT

D gene: TRBD1
V gene: TRBV28
J gene: TRBJ1-2
CDR3 protein: CASRRDSGNYGYTF
CDR3 DNA: TGTGCCAGCAGAAGGGACAGTGGGAACTATGGCTACACCTTC

D gene: NA
V gene: TRBV6-1
J gene: TRBJ2-1
CDR3 protein: CASSELSGNEQFF
CDR3 DNA: TGTGCCAGCAGTGAGCTCTCCGGCAATGAGCAGTTCTTC

D gene: NA
V gene: TRBV9
J gene: TRBJ2-3
CDR3 protein: CASSDPAGSDTQYF
CDR3 DNA: TGTGCCAGCAGCGATCCAGCGGGCTCAGATACGCAGTATTTT

D gene: NA
V gene: TRBV27
J gene: TRBJ2-7
CDR3 protein: CASSLSTQTSGEQYF
CDR3 DNA: TGTGCCAGCAGTTTATCGACACAGACGAGCGGCGAGCAGTACTTC

D gene: TRBD2
V gene: TRBV25-1
J gene: TRBJ2-1
CDR3 protein: CASSEGLVFNEQFF
CDR3 DNA: TGTGCCAGCAGTGAGGGACTAGTATTCAATGAGCAGTTCTTC

D gene: NA
V gene: TRBV19
J gene: TRBJ2-5
CDR3 protein: CASSIDQETQYF
CDR3 DNA: TGTGCCAGTAGTATAGACCAAGAGACCCAGTACTTC

D gene: TRBD1
V gene: TRBV4-2
J gene: TRBJ1-2
CDR3 protein: CASSEPQGQVNYGYTF
CDR3 DNA: TGTGCCAGCAGCGAACCCCAGGGACAGGTTAACTATGGCTACACCTTC

D gene: NA
V gene: TRBV4-2
J gene: TRBJ1-4
CDR3 protein: CASSLLRRRNEKLFF
CDR3 DNA: TGTGCCAGCAGCCTTTTGAGGAGGCGTAATGAAAAACTGTTTTTT

D gene: TRBD1
V gene: TRBV19
J gene: TRBJ2-7
CDR3 protein: CASRGTGPYEQYF
CDR3 DNA: TGTGCCAGCCGCGGGACAGGACCCTACGAGCAGTACTTC